These 14 T cell receptor beta chains share one sample of origin, sequenced in a study of shared clonotypes between healthy human individuals. Profiling relied on immunoSEQ multiplex PCR, and the TCRdb table lists in-frame clones only, not all of them. The data hold about 79,000 clones, with 62% observed a single time. The sequencing input was memory CD8+ T cells sorted from blood. Subset: CD45RO+ cells pooled with CCR7-negative TemRA cells. Source of these receptors: a man aged 30 to 39 in good health.

The chain has TRBV2 and TRBJ2-7, with unresolved D. V was cut by 10 bases and J by 1 base, with 20 bases left in between. From germline, CDR1 is SNHLY and CDR2 FYNNEI. The CDR3 runs to 15 residues. CDR3 sequence: CAIIRTTKQSYEQYF. The DNA for the CDR3 is TGTGCCATTATTCGAACGACAAAGCAGTCCTACGAGCAGTACTTC.

The chain joins TRBV6-5 to TRBJ2-3; 8 bases line up with TRBD2. The CDR3 sequence is 16 residues long. With 4 bases clipped from V and 5 bases from J, the junction kept 11 bases outside the gene matches. Looked up from germline, CDR1 is MNHEY and CDR2 is SVGAGI. CDR3 in amino acids: CASSLGQRERLDTQYF. The CDR3 bases are TGTGCCAGCAGTTTAGGGCAGCGGGAGCGTTTAGATACGCAGTATTTT.

The chain combines TRBV11-2 with TRBJ2-1; D not certain. Trimming shortened V by 0 bases and J by 4 bases, and 10 bases separated the two germline ends. This CDR3 contains 15 residues. In germline, CDR1 is SGHAT, CDR2 FQNNGV. CDR3 nucleotides: TGTGCCAGCAGCTTAGACGGGTCCCGGTACAATGAGCAGTTCTTC. The encoded protein is CASSLDGSRYNEQFF.

About this clone itself: This sample also contains other DNA sequences that code for the same CDR3. The chain has TRBV6-6 and TRBJ2-7; 9 bases match TRBD2. The J segment lost 4 bases and the V segment lost 0 bases, leaving 4 bases of the junction unmatched. The CDR3 has 15 residues. From germline, CDR1 is MNHNY and CDR2 SVGAGI (reference sequence). This CDR3 is CASSYSDSGSYEQYF. The CDR3 DNA is TGTGCCAGCAGTTACTCGGATAGCGGGAGTTACGAGCAGTACTTC.

This chain joins TRBV6-1 and TRBJ2-3; 9 bases agree with TRBD1. Germline V CDR1 and CDR2: MNHNS, SASEGT. The CDR3 runs to 13 residues. J gave up 4 bases and V 8 bases, and 4 bases lay outside the gene matches. The CDR3 sequence is CASGDRDADTQYF. As DNA, the CDR3 is TGTGCCAGCGGGGACAGGGACGCAGATACGCAGTATTTT.

The rearrangement uses TRBV18 and TRBJ1-5, with 7 bases identical to TRBD1. This CDR3 has 15 residues. With V trimmed by 1 base and J by 5 bases, 5 bases remained unmatched. CDR1 is KGHSH, CDR2 LQKENI, per germline. The CDR3 DNA sequence: TGTGCCAGCTCACCACAGGGGGCGCGGGATCAGCCCCAGCATTTT. This sequence encodes CASSPQGARDQPQHF.

The V and J genes are TRBV28 and TRBJ2-1, with D tentatively TRBD1 (5 bases). Germline-derived CDR1 and CDR2 are MDHEN and SYDVKM. This CDR3 is 11 amino acids long. Trimming took 7 bases from V and 8 from J, leaving 9 bases between them. CDR3 DNA sequence: TGTGCCAGCACTCAAGGGGATGAGCAGTTCTTC. This translates into CASTQGDEQFF.

This clone was seen a handful of times. The chain employs TRBV6-1 and TRBJ1-5; perhaps TRBD1 as D (5 bases). The length of the CDR3 is 15 residues. The germline V gene has CDR1 MNHNS and CDR2 SASEGT. V was pared by 1 base and J by 4 bases, with 11 bases between. The CDR3 loop is CASSEGREGNQPQHF. In DNA, the CDR3 is TGTGCCAGCAGTGAAGGCAGGGAAGGGAATCAGCCCCAGCATTTT.

This clone was observed a few times. This chain connects TRBV7-3 to TRBJ1-4, with D possibly TRBD1 on 5 matching bases. Trimming took off 8 bases at V and 10 bases at J, with 5 bases between the two ends. The CDR3 consists of 9 residues. Germline CDR1 and CDR2: SGHTA and FQGTGA. CDR3 nucleotides: TGTGCCAGCGGGGCAAAACTGTTTTTT. This encodes CASGAKLFF. The full variable domain, rest sourced from reference TRBV7-3 and TRBJ1-4, is GAGVSQTPSNKVTEKGKYVELRCDPISGHTALYWYRQSLGQGPEFLIYFQGTGAADDSGLPNDRFFAVRPEGSVSTLKIQRTERGDSAVYLCASGAKLFFGSGTQLSVL.

V gene TRBV4-1 combines with J gene TRBJ1-2, with TRBD1 identical over 10 bases. There are 17 residues in the CDR3. Germline-derived CDR1 and CDR2 are MGHRA and YSYEKL. V lost 0 bases, J lost 5 bases, and 9 bases stayed unmatched. CDR3 sequence (DNA): TGCGCCAGCAGCCAAGAACTCCGGACAGGGGGAAGGTATGGCTACACCTTC. It specifies CASSQELRTGGRYGYTF.

V usage is TRBV9 and J usage is TRBJ2-7; 11 bases map to TRBD2. CDR1 is SGDLS, CDR2 YYNGEE, per germline. The CDR3 covers 15 residues. The J segment lost 4 bases and the V segment lost 2 bases, leaving 5 bases of the junction unmatched. DNA for the CDR3: TGTGCCAGCAGCGTGACCGGGACTAGCGGATACGAGCAGTACTTC. It specifies CASSVTGTSGYEQYF.

The chain's CDR3 is CASSEGGQGMGAFF. DNA of the CDR3: TGTGCCAGCAGTGAAGGAGGACAGGGGATGGGAGCTTTCTTT. This chain connects TRBV6-1 to TRBJ1-1, with 9 bases lining up with TRBD1. The CDR3 sequence is 14 residues long. The germline V gene encodes CDR1 MNHNS and CDR2 SASEGT. J gave up 10 bases and V 1 base, and 7 bases lay outside the gene matches.

The J gene is TRBJ1-5, the V gene TRBV18, with 10 bases matching TRBD1. This CDR3 is built from 15 residues. After removal of 3 bases from V and 2 bases from J, the junction contained 1 base not matched to a gene. The germline V gene encodes CDR1 KGHSH and CDR2 LQKENI. This chain's CDR3 is CASSPGTGGNQPQHF. In DNA, the CDR3 is TGTGCCAGCTCACCCGGGACAGGGGGCAATCAGCCCCAGCATTTT.

The gene calls are TRBV5-1 and TRBJ1-1; 8 nucleotides align to TRBD1. Germline CDR1 SGHRS, CDR2 YFSETQ. This CDR3 contains 15 residues. V trimming: 2 bases; J trimming: 4 bases; junction bases outside the gene matches: 7. This CDR3 reads CASSFRQGRTTEAFF. CDR3 DNA: TGCGCCAGCAGCTTTAGACAGGGGAGGACCACTGAAGCTTTCTTT.